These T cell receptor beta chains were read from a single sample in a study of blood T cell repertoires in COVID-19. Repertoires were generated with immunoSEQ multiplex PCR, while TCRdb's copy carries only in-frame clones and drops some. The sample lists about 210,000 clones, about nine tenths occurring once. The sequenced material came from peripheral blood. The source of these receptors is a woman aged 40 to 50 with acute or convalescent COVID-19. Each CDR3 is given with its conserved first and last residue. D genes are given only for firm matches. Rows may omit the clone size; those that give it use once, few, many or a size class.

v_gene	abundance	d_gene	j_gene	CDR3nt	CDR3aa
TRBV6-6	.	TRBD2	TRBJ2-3	TGTGCCAGCAGTCCCAGCGGGGGGCGGGTAGATACGCAGTATTTT	CASSPSGGRVDTQYF
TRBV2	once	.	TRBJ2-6	TGTGCCAGCAGTCAAGTTCCTCATTACAGGGACGGGGCCAACGTCCTGACTTTC	CASSQVPHYRDGANVLTF
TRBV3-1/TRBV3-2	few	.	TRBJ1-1	TGTGCCAGCGGGGCCCTGGGTGAAGCTTTCTTT	CASGALGEAFF
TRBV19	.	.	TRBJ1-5	TGTGCCAGTAGTCCCCAGGTTAATAGCAATCAGCCCCAGCATTTT	CASSPQVNSNQPQHF
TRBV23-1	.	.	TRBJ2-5	TGCGCCAGCCCGGTGGAGGGGAAGACCCAGTACTTC	CASPVEGKTQYF
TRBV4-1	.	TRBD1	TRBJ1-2	TGCGCCAGCAGCCAAGCCCCCGGGACAGTAGACTATGGCTACACCTTC	CASSQAPGTVDYGYTF
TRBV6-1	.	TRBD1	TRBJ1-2	TGTGCCAGCAGTGACCCTAGCAGGGGGATGAACTGGAGCACCTTC	CASSDPSRGMNWSTF
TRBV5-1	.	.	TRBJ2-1	TGCGCCAGCAGCTCTACACGGAGCTCCTACAATGAGCAGTTCTTC	CASSSTRSSYNEQFF
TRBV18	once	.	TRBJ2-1	TGTGCCAGCTCACCGATTGCGGGACCTAACTACAATGAGCAGTTCTTC	CASSPIAGPNYNEQFF
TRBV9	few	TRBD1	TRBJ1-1	TGTGCCAGCAGCGTAAGAACAGGGGGGAGCACTGAAGCTTTCTTT	CASSVRTGGSTEAFF
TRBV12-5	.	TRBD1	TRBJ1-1	TGTGCTAGTGGTTGGGGGACAGGGACATCGAACACTGAAGCTTTCTTT	CASGWGTGTSNTEAFF
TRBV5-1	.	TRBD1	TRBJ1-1	TGCGCCAGCAGCTTATTCAGGGGGGATATGAACACTGAAGCTTTCTTT	CASSLFRGDMNTEAFF
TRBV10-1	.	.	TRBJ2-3	TGCGCCAGCAGTGAAGGCAGGGACTTCACAGATACGCAGTATTTT	CASSEGRDFTDTQYF
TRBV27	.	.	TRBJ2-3	TGTGCCAGCAGCAAGCGTCTGACCACAGATACGCAGTATTTT	CASSKRLTTDTQYF
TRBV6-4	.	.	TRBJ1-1	TGTGCCAGCAGTACGGGGGTTGGTGAAGCTTTCTTT	CASSTGVGEAFF
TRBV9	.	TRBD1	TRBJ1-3	TGTGCCAGCAGCCCGCTGGAGGGGGCAACTGGAAACACCATATATTTT	CASSPLEGATGNTIYF
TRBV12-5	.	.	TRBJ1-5	TGTGCTAGTGGTTTGGGGGCCTTCAATCAGCCCCAGCATTTT	CASGLGAFNQPQHF
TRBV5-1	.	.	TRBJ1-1	TGCGCCAGCAGCTTGAGACAGGCGAACACTGAAGCTTTCTTT	CASSLRQANTEAFF
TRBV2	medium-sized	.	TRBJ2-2	TGTGCCAGCAGCGCCAGGGGGAACACCGGGGAGCTGTTTTTT	CASSARGNTGELFF
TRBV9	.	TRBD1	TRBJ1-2	TGTGCCAGCAGCGGACCTCTCGGACAGGATGGCTACACCTTC	CASSGPLGQDGYTF
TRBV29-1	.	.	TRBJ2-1	.	CSVVMVGQGVGHGTFF
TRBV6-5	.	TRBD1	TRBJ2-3	TGTGCCAGCACGGCGACAGGGGATACGCAGTATTTT	CASTATGDTQYF
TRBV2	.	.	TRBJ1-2	TGTGCCAGCAGTGAAGCGGCACTAGTTTATAGTGGCTACACCTTC	CASSEAALVYSGYTF
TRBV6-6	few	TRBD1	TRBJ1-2	TGTGCCAGCAGCGACGGCGACAGGGTCGGCGTTGGCTACACCTTC	CASSDGDRVGVGYTF
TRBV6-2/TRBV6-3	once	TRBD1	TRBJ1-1	TGTGCCAGCAGTTACTCGGCGGGACAGTTGAACACTGAAGCTTTCTTT	CASSYSAGQLNTEAFF
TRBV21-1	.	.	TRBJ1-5	TGTGCCAGCAGCGACCTTGAGGCCGTTCATAGCAATCAGCCCCAGCATTTT	CASSDLEAVHSNQPQHF
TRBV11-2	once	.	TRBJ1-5	TGTGCCAGCAGCTTTCCCGGGGGGGAGCCCCAGCATTTT	CASSFPGGEPQHF
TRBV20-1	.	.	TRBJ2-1	TGCAGTGCTAGCTCGGCGGTAGAGCAGTTCTTC	CSASSAVEQFF
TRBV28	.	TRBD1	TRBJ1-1	TGTGCCAGCAGACGGACAGGGGAGGTCGTTGCTTTCTTT	CASRRTGEVVAFF
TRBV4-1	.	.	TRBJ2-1	TGCGCCAGCAGCCAAGAGGCCAGGTTATTCTACAATGAGCAGTTCTTC	CASSQEARLFYNEQFF
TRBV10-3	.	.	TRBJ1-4	TGTGCCATCAGTGAGGAGGCAAGGGGAAATGAAAAACTGTTTTTT	CAISEEARGNEKLFF
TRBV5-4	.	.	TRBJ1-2	TGTGCCAGCAGCTTCGGGACGGGGACTCCAAACTATGGCTACACCTTC	CASSFGTGTPNYGYTF
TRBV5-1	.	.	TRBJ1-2	TGCGCCAGCAGCCCGTCAACTCAAAACTATGGCTACACCTTC	CASSPSTQNYGYTF
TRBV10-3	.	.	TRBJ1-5	TGTGCCATCAGCTTTAAAAGGGGTCAGCCCCAGCATTTT	CAISFKRGQPQHF
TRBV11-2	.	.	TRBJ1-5	TGTGCCAGCAGCTTAGCTCGGGGAGTTGGCAATCAGCCCCAGCATTTT	CASSLARGVGNQPQHF
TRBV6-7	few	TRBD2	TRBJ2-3	TGTGCCAGCAGTTACCTTAGCGGGGGGGTAGTGTCAGATACGCAGTATTTT	CASSYLSGGVVSDTQYF
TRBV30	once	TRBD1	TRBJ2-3	TGTGCCTGCCGTAGTGAGGGGGCGATGCAAGATACGCAGTATTTT	CACRSEGAMQDTQYF
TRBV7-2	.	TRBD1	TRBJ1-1	TGTGCCAGCAGCTCAAAGACAGGGTTCCTGACTGAAGCTTTCTTT	CASSSKTGFLTEAFF
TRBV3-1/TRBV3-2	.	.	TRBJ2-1	TGTGCCAGCAGCCCCGGACAGTCGCCCTACAATGAGCAGTTCTTC	CASSPGQSPYNEQFF
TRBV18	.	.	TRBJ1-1	TGTGCCAGCTCAGGGGGGGTTGGTGCTGAAGCTTTCTTT	CASSGGVGAEAFF
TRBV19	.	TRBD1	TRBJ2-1	TGTGCCAGTAGTGGAACAGGGGGCGCCTACAATGAGCAGTTCTTC	CASSGTGGAYNEQFF
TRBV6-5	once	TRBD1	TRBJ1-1	TGTGCCAGCAGTTATTTCGAGGGGGCCAACACTGAAGCTTTCTTT	CASSYFEGANTEAFF
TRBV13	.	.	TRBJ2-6	TGTGCCAGCAGCTTAGGCGCGGGAAGCTCTGGGGCCAACGTCCTGACTTTC	CASSLGAGSSGANVLTF
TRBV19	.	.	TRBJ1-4	TGTGCCAGTACTTTCGCTGGTCGCGGTGAAAAACTGTTTTTT	CASTFAGRGEKLFF
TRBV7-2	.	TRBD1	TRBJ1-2	TGTGCCAGCAGCTTGCTGACAGGGGGCTACTATGGCTACACCTTC	CASSLLTGGYYGYTF
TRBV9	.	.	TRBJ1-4	TGTGCCAGCAGCGTTCGTCAGGGCCATAATGAAAAACTGTTTTTT	CASSVRQGHNEKLFF
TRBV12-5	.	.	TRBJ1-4	TGTGCTAGTGGCCCGGGGGTGACAACTAATGAAAAACTGTTTTTT	CASGPGVTTNEKLFF
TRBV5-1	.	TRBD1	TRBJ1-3	TGCGCCAGCAGCGTTGGGACAGAGGGAAACACCATATATTTT	CASSVGTEGNTIYF
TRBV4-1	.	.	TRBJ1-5	TGCGCCAGCAGCCAGGTTCGGGTGGGAGGACATCAGCCCCAGCATTTT	CASSQVRVGGHQPQHF
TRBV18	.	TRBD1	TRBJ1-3	TGTGCCAGCTCACCACTGGGACAGGCGAGCTCTGGAAACACCATATATTTT	CASSPLGQASSGNTIYF
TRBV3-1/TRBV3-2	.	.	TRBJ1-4	TGTGCCAGCAGCCGACGACAACTTGAGGGGGTCGGTGAAAAACTGTTTTTT	CASSRRQLEGVGEKLFF
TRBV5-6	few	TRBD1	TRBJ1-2	TGTGCCAGCAGCTTGGGAAGGGGGCCCTATGGCTACACCTTC	CASSLGRGPYGYTF